This record covers a single T cell receptor beta chain. This CDR3 is built from 15 residues. The germline gives CDR1 SEHNR, CDR2 FQNEAQ (reference sequence). V trimming: 5 bases; J trimming: 3 bases; junction bases outside the gene matches: 4. TCRbeta library preparation incorporated unique molecular identifiers. MiXCR, applied by TCRdb to the PCR reads, yields one record per CDR3 protein. Seen here are around 600,000 distinct CDR3 sequences, 16% observed once, and the top ten hold approximately 1%. This sample was included in a study of T-cell reconstitution after alpha-beta-depleted transplantation in children.

This chain connects TRBV7-9 to TRBJ2-1, with 10 bases fitting TRBD1. This TCR was recovered from a human donor who donated a stem cell graft to a child with acute myeloid leukemia. The sequencing here drew on PBMCs from the stem cell graft donor, taken from the stem cell graft. For the CDR3, the DNA is TGTGCCAGCAGCGAAGGGACAGGGGACTACAATGAGCAGTTCTTC. Encoded protein: CASSEGTGDYNEQFF.